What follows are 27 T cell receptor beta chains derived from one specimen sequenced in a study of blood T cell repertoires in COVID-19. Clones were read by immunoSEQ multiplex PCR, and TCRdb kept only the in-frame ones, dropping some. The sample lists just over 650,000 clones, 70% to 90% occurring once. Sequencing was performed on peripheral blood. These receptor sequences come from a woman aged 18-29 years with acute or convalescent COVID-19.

CDR3 coding DNA: TGTGCCAGTAGTATGGGGGGGTCCGGGGAGCTGTTTTTT. This translates into CASSMGGSGELFF. The chain links TRBV19 to TRBJ2-2; 7 bases are shared with TRBD2. Germline assignment: CDR1 LNHDA and CDR2 SQIVND (reference sequence). CDR3 size: 13 residues. The V and J ends lost 3 bases and 6 bases, in that order; junction bases with no gene match: 1. The full variable domain, its missing parts supplied by reference TRBV19 and TRBJ2-2, is DGGITQSPKYLFRKEGQNVTLSCEQNLNHDAMYWYRQDPGQGLRLIYYSQIVNDFQKGDIAEGYSVSREKKESFPLTVTSAQKNPTAFYLCASSMGGSGELFFGEGSRLTVL.

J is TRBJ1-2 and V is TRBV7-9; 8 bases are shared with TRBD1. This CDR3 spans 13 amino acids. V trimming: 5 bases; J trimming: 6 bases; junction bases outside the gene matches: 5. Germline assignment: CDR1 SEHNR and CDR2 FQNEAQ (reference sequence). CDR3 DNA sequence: TGTGCCAGCAGCCGACAGGACAGGGATGGCTACACCTTC. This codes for CASSRQDRDGYTF.

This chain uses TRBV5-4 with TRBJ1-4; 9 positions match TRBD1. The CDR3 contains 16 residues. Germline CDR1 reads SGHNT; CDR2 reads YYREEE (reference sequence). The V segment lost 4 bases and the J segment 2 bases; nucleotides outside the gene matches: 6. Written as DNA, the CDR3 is TGTGCCAGCAGCCCCTACAGGGGGCCCACTAATGAAAAACTGTTTTTT. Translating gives CASSPYRGPTNEKLFF.

The CDR3 loop is CASSTRQAPGNTIYF. The CDR3 DNA sequence: TGCGCCAGCAGCACTCGACAGGCTCCAGGAAACACCATATATTTT. This rearrangement joins TRBV5-1 to TRBJ1-3; a weak D match, TRBD1 (6 bases). The CDR3 spans 15 residues. Trimming took 4 bases from V and 4 from J, leaving 15 bases between them. CDR1 is SGHRS, CDR2 YFSETQ, per germline.

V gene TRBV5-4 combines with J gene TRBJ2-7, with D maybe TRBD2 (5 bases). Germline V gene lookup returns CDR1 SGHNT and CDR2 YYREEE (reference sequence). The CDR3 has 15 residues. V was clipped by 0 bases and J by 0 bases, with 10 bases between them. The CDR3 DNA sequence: TGTGCCAGCAGCTTGGACCCAGCGGCCTCCTACGAGCAGTACTTC. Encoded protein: CASSLDPAASYEQYF.

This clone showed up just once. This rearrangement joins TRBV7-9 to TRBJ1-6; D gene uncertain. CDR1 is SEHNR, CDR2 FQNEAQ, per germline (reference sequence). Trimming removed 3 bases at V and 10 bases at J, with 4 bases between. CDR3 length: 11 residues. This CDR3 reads CASSFGSPLHF. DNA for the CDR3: TGTGCCAGCAGCTTCGGGTCACCCCTCCACTTT.

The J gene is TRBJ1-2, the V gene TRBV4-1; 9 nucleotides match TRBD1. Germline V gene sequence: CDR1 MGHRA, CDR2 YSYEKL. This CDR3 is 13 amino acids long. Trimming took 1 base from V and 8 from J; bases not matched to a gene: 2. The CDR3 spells CASSQADRGGYTF. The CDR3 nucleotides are TGCGCCAGCAGCCAAGCGGACAGGGGAGGCTACACCTTC.

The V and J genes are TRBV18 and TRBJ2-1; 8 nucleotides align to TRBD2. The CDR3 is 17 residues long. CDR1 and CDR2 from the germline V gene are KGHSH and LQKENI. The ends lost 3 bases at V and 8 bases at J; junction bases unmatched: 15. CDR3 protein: CASSPYAGLEVLDEQFF. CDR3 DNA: TGTGCCAGCTCACCCTACGCGGGACTAGAGGTGCTCGATGAGCAGTTCTTC.

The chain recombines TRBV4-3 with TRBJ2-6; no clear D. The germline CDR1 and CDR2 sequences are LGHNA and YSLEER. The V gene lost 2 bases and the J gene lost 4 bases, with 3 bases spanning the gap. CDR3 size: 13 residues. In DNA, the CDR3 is TGCGCCAGCAGCCAACCAGGGGCCAACGTCCTGACTTTC. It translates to CASSQPGANVLTF.

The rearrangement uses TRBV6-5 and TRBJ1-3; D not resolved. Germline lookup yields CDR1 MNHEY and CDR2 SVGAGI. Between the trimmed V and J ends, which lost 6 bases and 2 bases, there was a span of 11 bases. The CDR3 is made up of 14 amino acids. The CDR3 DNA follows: TGTGCCAGCAGAGCGGTTAGTCCTGGAAACACCATATATTTT. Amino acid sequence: CASRAVSPGNTIYF.

This CDR3 is CASSIELAGAEQFF. Written as DNA, the CDR3 is TGTGCCAGTAGTATTGAACTAGCGGGGGCCGAGCAGTTCTTC. The chain recombines TRBV19 with TRBJ2-1, with TRBD2 matching 11 bases. Germline CDR1 LNHDA, CDR2 SQIVND (reference sequence). CDR3 length: 14 amino acids. Germline trimming cut 3 bases from V and 10 bases from J; bases unmatched to any gene: 5.

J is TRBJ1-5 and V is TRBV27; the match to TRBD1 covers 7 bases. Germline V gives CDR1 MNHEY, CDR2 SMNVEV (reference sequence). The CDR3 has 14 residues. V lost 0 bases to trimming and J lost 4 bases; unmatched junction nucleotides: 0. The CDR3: CASSLSQGNQPQHF. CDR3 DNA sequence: TGTGCCAGCAGTTTATCACAGGGGAATCAGCCCCAGCATTTT.

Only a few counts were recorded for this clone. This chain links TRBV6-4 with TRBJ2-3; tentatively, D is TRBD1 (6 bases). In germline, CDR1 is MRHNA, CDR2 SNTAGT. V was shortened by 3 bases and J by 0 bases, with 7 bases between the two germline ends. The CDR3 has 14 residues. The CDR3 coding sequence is TGTGCCAGCAGTGAGAGGGGGAGCACAGATACGCAGTATTTT. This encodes CASSERGSTDTQYF.

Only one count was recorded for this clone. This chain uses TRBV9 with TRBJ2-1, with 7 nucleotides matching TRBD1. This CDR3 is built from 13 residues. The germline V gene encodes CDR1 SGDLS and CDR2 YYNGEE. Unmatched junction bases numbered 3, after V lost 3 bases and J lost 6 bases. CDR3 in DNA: TGTGCCAGCAGCGGACAGGGTTCCAATGAGCAGTTCTTC. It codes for CASSGQGSNEQFF. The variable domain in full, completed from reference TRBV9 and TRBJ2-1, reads DSGVTQTPKHLITATGQRVTLRCSPRSGDLSVYWYQQSLDQGLQFLIQYYNGEERAKGNILERFSAQQFPDLHSELNLSSLELGDSALYFCASSGQGSNEQFFGPGTRLTVL.

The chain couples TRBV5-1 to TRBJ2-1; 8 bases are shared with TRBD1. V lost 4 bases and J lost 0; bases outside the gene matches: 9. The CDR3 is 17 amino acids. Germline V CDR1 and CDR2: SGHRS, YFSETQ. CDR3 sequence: CASSPGTGASSYNEQFF. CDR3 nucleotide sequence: TGCGCCAGCAGCCCGGGGACAGGAGCGAGCTCCTACAATGAGCAGTTCTTC.

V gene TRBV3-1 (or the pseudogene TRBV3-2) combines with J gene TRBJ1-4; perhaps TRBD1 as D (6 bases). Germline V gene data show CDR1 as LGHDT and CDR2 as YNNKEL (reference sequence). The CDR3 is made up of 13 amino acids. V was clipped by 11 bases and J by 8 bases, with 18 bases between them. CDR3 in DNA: TGTGCCCGCTCAGGGGCTGGTGGAGAAAAACTGTTTTTT. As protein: CARSGAGGEKLFF.

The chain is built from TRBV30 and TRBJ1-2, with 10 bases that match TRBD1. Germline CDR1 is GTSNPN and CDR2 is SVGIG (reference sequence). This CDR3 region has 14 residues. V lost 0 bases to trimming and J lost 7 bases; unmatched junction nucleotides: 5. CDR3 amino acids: CAWSVPGTGAGYTF. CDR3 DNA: TGTGCCTGGAGTGTACCCGGGACAGGGGCTGGCTACACCTTC.

CDR3 DNA sequence: TGTGCCAGCAGCCAGACAGGGTCCGAGCAGTACTTC. Protein product: CASSQTGSEQYF. This chain connects TRBV7-8 to TRBJ2-7; 7 bases line up with TRBD1. Germline lookup yields CDR1 SGHVS and CDR2 FQNEAQ. This CDR3 has 12 residues. J was trimmed by 6 bases and V by 5 bases; bases with no gene match: 4.

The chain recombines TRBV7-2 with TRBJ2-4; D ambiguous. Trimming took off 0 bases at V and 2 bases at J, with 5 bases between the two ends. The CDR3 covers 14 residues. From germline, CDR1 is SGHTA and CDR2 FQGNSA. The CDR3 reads CASSLALSKNIQYF. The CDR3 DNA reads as TGTGCCAGCAGCTTAGCCTTATCCAAAAACATTCAGTACTTC.

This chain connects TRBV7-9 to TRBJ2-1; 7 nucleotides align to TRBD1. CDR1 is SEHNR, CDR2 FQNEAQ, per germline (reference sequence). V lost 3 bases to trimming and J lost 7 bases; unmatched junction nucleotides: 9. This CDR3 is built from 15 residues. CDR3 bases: TGTGCCAGCAGCTTCGGGCAGGGGGATATGAATGAGCAGTTCTTC. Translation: CASSFGQGDMNEQFF.

CDR3: CAIQGGGGTDTQYF. The CDR3 DNA is TGTGCCATACAGGGGGGGGGCGGAACAGATACGCAGTATTTT. The chain recombines TRBV10-3 with TRBJ2-3, with a weak D call TRBD1 (8 bases). The CDR3 totals 14 residues. Germline V gene sequence: CDR1 ENHRY, CDR2 SYGVKD. The V end lost 9 bases, the J end lost 3 bases, and 16 bases lay between the germline ends.

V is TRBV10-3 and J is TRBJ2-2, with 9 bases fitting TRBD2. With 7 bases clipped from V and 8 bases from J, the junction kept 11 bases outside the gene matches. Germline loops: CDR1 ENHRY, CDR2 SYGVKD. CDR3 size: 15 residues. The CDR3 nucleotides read TGTGCCATCACCAGGGCTAGCGGGGATAAAGGGGAGCTGTTTTTT. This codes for CAITRASGDKGELFF.

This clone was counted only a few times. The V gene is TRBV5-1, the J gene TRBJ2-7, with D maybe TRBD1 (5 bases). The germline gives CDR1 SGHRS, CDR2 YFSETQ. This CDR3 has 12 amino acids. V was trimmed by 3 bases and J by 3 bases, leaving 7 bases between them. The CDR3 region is CASSSQGYEQYF. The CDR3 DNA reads TGCGCCAGCAGCTCCCAGGGCTACGAGCAGTACTTC.

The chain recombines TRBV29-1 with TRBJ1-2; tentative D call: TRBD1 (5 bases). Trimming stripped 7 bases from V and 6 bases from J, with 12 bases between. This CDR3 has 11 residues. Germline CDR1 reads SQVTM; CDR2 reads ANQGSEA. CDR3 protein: CSGQTGDGYTF. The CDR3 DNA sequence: TGCAGCGGACAGACCGGAGATGGCTACACCTTC.

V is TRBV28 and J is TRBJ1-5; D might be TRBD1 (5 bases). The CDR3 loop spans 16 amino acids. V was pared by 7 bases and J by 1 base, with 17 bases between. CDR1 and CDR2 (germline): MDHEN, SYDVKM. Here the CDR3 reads CASTRQTVLSNQPQHF. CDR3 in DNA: TGTGCCAGCACCAGACAGACCGTTTTAAGCAATCAGCCCCAGCATTTT.

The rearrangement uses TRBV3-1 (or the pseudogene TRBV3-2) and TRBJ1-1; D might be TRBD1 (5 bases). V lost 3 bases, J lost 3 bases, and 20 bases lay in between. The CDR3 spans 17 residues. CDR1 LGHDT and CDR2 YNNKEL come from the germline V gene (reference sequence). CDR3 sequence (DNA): TGTGCCAGCAGCCAGGACTACCTAGGTGGAGGGGACACTGAAGCTTTCTTT. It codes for CASSQDYLGGGDTEAFF.

The CDR3 DNA is TGTGCCAGCAGCCCCGTAAATAGCAATCAGCCCCAGCATTTT. Translated, it gives CASSPVNSNQPQHF. The rearrangement uses TRBV7-2 and TRBJ1-5; D is undetermined. Trimming cost V 5 bases and J 0 bases, with 8 bases left between them. The CDR3 runs to 14 residues. CDR1 SGHTA and CDR2 FQGNSA come from the germline V gene. The whole variable domain, remainder taken from reference TRBV7-2 and TRBJ1-5, is GAGVSQSPSNKVTEKGKDVELRCDPISGHTALYWYRQSLGQGLEFLIYFQGNSAPDKSGLPSDRFSAERTGGSVSTLTIQRTQQEDSAVYLCASSPVNSNQPQHFGDGTRLSIL.